This passage covers 22 T cell receptor beta chains from one sample sequenced in a study of PD-1 blockade in classical Hodgkin lymphoma. Each and every patient relapsed after autologous stem cell transplantation, and patients got differing brentuximab vedotin exposure. Sequencing was performed with immunoSEQ multiplex PCR; in TCRdb, only in-frame clones are kept and a portion is missing. This table has 75,000 to 100,000 clones, roughly 80% appearing once. The sample was peripheral blood mononuclear cells (PBMCs), taken before the second cycle of nivolumab. These receptor sequences come from a human donor with classical Hodgkin lymphoma.

The chain combines TRBV9 with TRBJ1-1; 8 bases match TRBD1. Germline lookup yields CDR1 SGDLS and CDR2 YYNGEE. J lost 1 base, V lost 6 bases, and 5 bases had no gene match. This CDR3 is built from 14 residues. CDR3 region: CASTRTGGNTEAFF. In DNA, the CDR3 is TGTGCCAGCACCCGTACAGGGGGGAACACTGAAGCTTTCTTT.

The V and J genes are TRBV27 and TRBJ2-7, with TRBD2 matching over 12 bases. CDR1 and CDR2 (germline): MNHEY, SMNVEV (reference sequence). Trimming took 5 bases from V and 5 from J; bases not matched to a gene: 7. CDR3 length: 15 amino acids. The CDR3 region has the DNA TGTGCCAGCAGTCCCACCTGGACTAGCGGGAACGAGCAGTACTTC. Amino acid sequence: CASSPTWTSGNEQYF.

V gene TRBV7-9 combines with J gene TRBJ2-5; D may correspond to TRBD1 or TRBD2 (5 bases each). The CDR3 is 13 amino acids. Germline CDR1 is SEHNR and CDR2 is FQNEAQ (reference sequence). V was trimmed by 4 bases and J by 5 bases, leaving 11 bases between them. The CDR3 nucleotides are TGTGCCAGCAGCTCCCGGGGCCCGGAGACCCAGTACTTC. This sequence encodes CASSSRGPETQYF.

This clone was seen a single time. This rearrangement joins TRBV5-1 to TRBJ2-5; unclear D gene. CDR1 and CDR2 from the germline V gene are SGHRS and YFSETQ. V lost 0 bases to trimming and J lost 5 bases, with 8 bases between them. CDR3 length: 13 residues. This CDR3 is CASSLGVGETQYF. The CDR3 bases are TGCGCCAGCAGCTTGGGGGTTGGGGAGACCCAGTACTTC.

The rearrangement links TRBV5-1 to TRBJ1-4, with D possibly matching TRBD1 (5 bases). V dropped 1 base and J dropped 0 bases, with 13 bases sitting between them. Germline V gene lookup returns CDR1 SGHRS and CDR2 YFSETQ. The length of the CDR3 is 17 residues. CDR3 loop: CASSLRRADPTNEKLFF. In nucleotides, the CDR3 is TGCGCCAGCAGCTTGCGCAGGGCGGACCCAACTAATGAAAAACTGTTTTTT.

This chain uses TRBV5-6 with TRBJ2-7; D uncertain. V shed 4 bases and J shed 4 bases, with 9 bases lying between them. The CDR3 contains 12 residues. Germline V gene lookup returns CDR1 SGHDT and CDR2 YYEEEE. The CDR3 here is CASSQRQYEQYF. Written as DNA, the CDR3 is TGTGCCAGCAGCCAAAGACAATACGAGCAGTACTTC.

CDR3 in DNA: TGTGCCATCGGACTCACGGGGACTGAAGCTTTCTTT. Its translation is CAIGLTGTEAFF. This chain links TRBV10-3 with TRBJ1-1; D not certain. The length of the CDR3 is 12 residues. The V gene lost 8 bases and the J gene lost 5 bases, with 12 bases spanning the gap. Germline lookup yields CDR1 ENHRY and CDR2 SYGVKD.

Here the CDR3 reads CATSRGGLAGVHNEQFF. The DNA for the CDR3 is TGTGCCACCAGCAGAGGAGGACTAGCGGGAGTCCACAATGAGCAGTTCTTC. This chain links TRBV15 with TRBJ2-1; 13 bases line up with TRBD2. From germline, CDR1 is LNHNV and CDR2 YYDKDF (reference sequence). This CDR3 contains 17 residues. Trimming took 1 base from V and 5 from J; bases not matched to a gene: 5.

The rearrangement links TRBV5-1 to TRBJ1-1, with D maybe TRBD1 (6 bases). In germline, CDR1 is SGHRS, CDR2 YFSETQ. V lost 4 bases to trimming and J lost 1 base, with 11 bases between them. This CDR3 is built from 14 residues. Here the CDR3 DNA reads TGCGCCAGCAGCCCCGGACAGCCGAACACTGAAGCTTTCTTT. Protein sequence: CASSPGQPNTEAFF.

The V and J genes are TRBV11-2 and TRBJ2-1; D remains unclear. The length of the CDR3 is 13 residues. Per the germline V gene, CDR1 is SGHAT and CDR2 is FQNNGV. Trimming left V 2 bases short and J 4 bases short, with 6 bases between. CDR3 in amino acids: CASSLLPYNEQFF. DNA of the CDR3: TGTGCCAGCAGCTTACTTCCATACAATGAGCAGTTCTTC.

The gene calls are TRBV28 and TRBJ1-4; no reliable D call. Germline V gene data show CDR1 as MDHEN and CDR2 as SYDVKM. Trimming pared 0 bases from V and 8 bases from J, leaving 4 bases between. This CDR3 comprises 12 residues. This chain's CDR3 is CASSLWREKLFF. CDR3 bases: TGTGCCAGCAGTTTATGGAGAGAAAAACTGTTTTTT.

This clone was recorded a few times. The chain links TRBV19 to TRBJ2-1; 11 bases line up with TRBD2. Trimming took 7 bases from V and 9 from J; bases not matched to a gene: 8. In germline, CDR1 is LNHDA, CDR2 SQIVND (reference sequence). This CDR3 is built from 14 residues. The DNA of the CDR3 is TGTGCCAGTAAGACTAGCGGGATAATAAGTGAGCAGTTCTTC. As protein: CASKTSGIISEQFF.

J is TRBJ2-3 and V is TRBV5-1, with D perhaps TRBD2 (6 bases). Germline V gene sequence: CDR1 SGHRS, CDR2 YFSETQ. V was pared by 2 bases and J by 0 bases, with 10 bases between. CDR3 length: 15 amino acids. The CDR3, as DNA: TGCGCCAGCAGCTTCGGAGGGCCTAGCACAGATACGCAGTATTTT. Protein: CASSFGGPSTDTQYF. Filled out from reference TRBV5-1 and TRBJ2-3, the complete variable domain reads KAGVTQTPRYLIKTRGQQVTLSCSPISGHRSVSWYQQTPGQGLQFLFEYFSETQRNKGNFPGRFSGRQFSNSRSEMNVSTLELGDSALYLCASSFGGPSTDTQYFGPGTRLTVL.

The V gene is TRBV4-2, the J gene TRBJ2-1, with 7 nucleotides matching TRBD1. This CDR3 has 15 amino acids. The junction had 8 bases not matched to a gene; V was cut back by 4 bases and J by 5 bases. CDR1 LGHNA and CDR2 YNFKEQ come from the germline V gene. DNA of the CDR3: TGTGCCAGCAGCCTCATAGGGGGCGGCAACAATGAGCAGTTCTTC. This translates into CASSLIGGGNNEQFF.

The rearrangement uses TRBV12-5 and TRBJ2-5, with D possibly being TRBD1 or TRBD2 (5 bases each). V was shortened by 1 base and J by 5 bases, with 14 bases between the two germline ends. CDR1 LGHNT and CDR2 FRNRAP come from the germline V gene. The CDR3 is 15 amino acids. The CDR3 loop reads CASGLGGSGGETQYF. In nucleotides, the CDR3 is TGTGCTAGTGGTTTGGGGGGCTCCGGCGGGGAGACCCAGTACTTC.

The chain links TRBV6-6 to TRBJ2-3; D tentatively reads TRBD1 or TRBD2 (7 bases each). This CDR3 is built from 15 residues. Trimming took off 6 bases at V and 4 bases at J, with 17 bases between the two ends. Germline CDR1 reads MNHNY; CDR2 reads SVGAGI (reference sequence). The DNA for the CDR3 is TGTGCCAGCAGGAACAGGGGAGGGGCGGCAGATACGCAGTATTTT. Amino acids: CASRNRGGAADTQYF.

This sequence joins TRBV4-2 and TRBJ2-7, with 11 bases matching TRBD2. Unmatched junction bases numbered 13, after V lost 5 bases and J lost 4 bases. Germline V lookup: CDR1 LGHNA, CDR2 YNFKEQ. The CDR3 has 17 residues. CDR3 sequence: CASSYTTTSGSGYEQYF. CDR3 DNA: TGTGCCAGCAGCTACACGACTACTAGCGGGAGCGGTTACGAGCAGTACTTC.

The rearrangement uses TRBV19 and TRBJ2-2; 10 bases line up with TRBD2. From germline, CDR1 is LNHDA and CDR2 SQIVND (reference sequence). This CDR3 contains 14 residues. V was pared by 6 bases and J by 7 bases, with 5 bases of the junction left unmatched. The CDR3 protein is CASSLAGAVGELFF. In nucleotides, the CDR3 is TGTGCCAGTAGCCTAGCGGGAGCGGTCGGGGAGCTGTTTTTT.

The chain employs TRBV7-9 and TRBJ1-5; 9 bases fit TRBD1. CDR1 is SEHNR and CDR2 is FQNEAQ in the germline V gene (reference sequence). The CDR3 runs to 15 residues. The trim removed 5 bases at V and 6 bases at J, leaving 8 bases unmatched. CDR3 region: CASSPTGGQGQPQHF. The CDR3 region has the DNA TGTGCCAGCAGCCCCACAGGGGGCCAGGGTCAGCCCCAGCATTTT.

The rearrangement joins TRBV28 to TRBJ1-2; no definite D call. The CDR3 covers 16 residues. V was trimmed by 4 bases and J by 1 base, leaving 16 bases between them. The germline V gene has CDR1 MDHEN and CDR2 SYDVKM. The CDR3 loop is CASSSPSVALNYGYTF. The CDR3 DNA sequence: TGTGCCAGCAGTTCACCCTCTGTAGCCCTTAACTATGGCTACACCTTC.

This clone has just one count. The V gene is TRBV4-1, the J gene TRBJ2-7, with TRBD2 matching over 8 bases. V shed 2 bases and J 0 bases; nucleotides not matched to a gene: 9. The CDR3 loop spans 17 amino acids. In germline, CDR1 is MGHRA, CDR2 YSYEKL. The CDR3 sequence: CASSQSLAGLSSYEQYF. In DNA, the CDR3 is TGCGCCAGCAGCCAAAGTCTAGCGGGTTTGAGCTCCTACGAGCAGTACTTC.

The rearrangement uses TRBV18 and TRBJ2-5, with TRBD2 identical over 8 bases. V was pared by 5 bases and J by 5 bases, with 7 bases of the junction left unmatched. The germline V gene has CDR1 KGHSH and CDR2 LQKENI. The CDR3 loop spans 14 amino acids. The CDR3 here is CASSSSGGGETQYF. CDR3 nucleotides: TGTGCCAGCTCATCAAGCGGGGGCGGTGAGACCCAGTACTTC.